The 5 T cell receptor beta chains given below trace back to one sample, sequenced in a study of blood T cell repertoires in COVID-19. Method: immunoSEQ multiplex PCR; TCRdb's copy keeps in-frame clones and lacks some. The sample has about 300,000 clones, roughly nine tenths seen once; the top ten hold less than 2%. Material for sequencing was peripheral blood. These receptors were taken from a woman younger than 45 with COVID-19, enrolled during active disease.

This chain uses TRBV4-1 with TRBJ1-4; the D is unclear. The germline V gene encodes CDR1 MGHRA and CDR2 YSYEKL. The V end lost 1 base, the J end lost 5 bases, and 8 bases lay between the germline ends. This CDR3 comprises 14 residues. The CDR3: CASSQGRLNEKLFF. CDR3 nucleotide sequence: TGCGCCAGCAGCCAAGGGAGGTTAAATGAAAAACTGTTTTTT.

The CDR3 region has the DNA TGCAGTGCTAGTACTGGGACAGGCGGGCAGCAGCCCCAGCATTTT. It specifies CSASTGTGGQQPQHF. The chain has TRBV20-1 and TRBJ1-5, with 8 positions matching TRBD1. The V gene end was trimmed by 3 bases and the J gene end by 7 bases; junction bases not matched to a gene: 11. The germline V gene encodes CDR1 DFQATT and CDR2 SNEGSKA (reference sequence). This CDR3 has 15 amino acids.

This chain links TRBV19 with TRBJ1-6; no firm D call. The V gene lost 3 bases and the J gene lost 8 bases, with 11 bases spanning the gap. Germline CDR1 reads LNHDA; CDR2 reads SQIVND (reference sequence). The CDR3 covers 14 residues. The CDR3 loop is CASSIWGVDSPLHF. The CDR3 bases are TGTGCCAGTAGTATTTGGGGAGTAGATTCACCCCTCCACTTT.

CDR3 residues: CASTSGGSYTF. For the CDR3, the DNA is TGTGCCAGCACCTCAGGAGGGAGCTACACCTTC. V gene TRBV28 combines with J gene TRBJ1-2, with D uncertain. The germline gives CDR1 MDHEN, CDR2 SYDVKM. This CDR3 region has 11 residues. V dropped 7 bases and J dropped 9 bases, with 12 bases sitting between them.

The chain uses TRBV7-6 and TRBJ2-6, with 10 bases that match TRBD2. V trimming: 1 base; J trimming: 0 bases; junction bases outside the gene matches: 9. Germline loops: CDR1 SGHVS, CDR2 FNYEAQ. This CDR3 is 20 amino acids long. The CDR3 nucleotides are TGTGCCAGCAGCTTAGTGGCTAGCGGGGGTTCTCCCTCTGGGGCCAACGTCCTGACTTTC. Translating it yields CASSLVASGGSPSGANVLTF.